One sample yielded the 9 T cell receptor beta chains listed below, sequenced in a study of T cells in Graves' hyperthyroidism and ophthalmopathy. RNA transcripts gave rise to amplified TCR beta CDR3 regions. TCR CDR3 regions were first amplified by RT-PCR with HTBI primers. TCRdb fed the multiplex PCR reads into MiXCR, producing one record per CDR3 protein. Of nearly 600,000 distinct CDR3 sequences listed, approximately 15% are singletons. Source material: blood. The receptor source for this set is a woman under 30 with Graves' ophthalmopathy.

This clonotype showed up many times. The V and J genes are TRBV3-1 and TRBJ2-7; 9 bases match TRBD1. CDR1 LGHDT and CDR2 YNNKEL come from the germline V gene (reference sequence). The CDR3 runs 15 residues. Trimming at V came to 3 bases and at J to 5 bases, leaving 8 bases not matched to a gene. Here the CDR3 reads CASSQGWTGDNEQYF. CDR3 DNA: TGTGCCAGCAGCCAGGGCTGGACAGGGGATAACGAGCAGTACTTC.

This clonotype showed up many times. This sequence joins TRBV6-2 or TRBV6-3 and TRBJ1-1; D gene uncertain. CDR1 is MNHEY, CDR2 SVGEGT, per germline. The CDR3 is 15 residues long. V was trimmed by 5 bases and J by 1 base, leaving 14 bases between them. The CDR3: CASSTTRAANTEAFF. The DNA of the CDR3 is TGTGCCAGCAGTACGACGCGGGCGGCGAACACTGAAGCTTTCTTT.

V is TRBV7-9 and J is TRBJ2-1; 9 bases line up with TRBD2. CDR3 length: 15 amino acids. V was pared by 1 base and J by 6 bases, with 4 bases of the junction left unmatched. Germline lookup yields CDR1 SEHNR and CDR2 FQNEAQ (reference sequence). CDR3 sequence reads: CASSLGSGRSNEQFF. CDR3 nucleotide sequence: TGTGCCAGCAGCTTAGGGAGCGGGAGGAGCAATGAGCAGTTCTTC.

The J gene is TRBJ2-2, the V gene TRBV4-3, with D perhaps assigned TRBD1 or TRBD2 (6 bases each). Germline CDR1 LGHNA, CDR2 YSLEER. V was pared by 2 bases and J by 4 bases, with 8 bases between. The CDR3 is 14 amino acids. This CDR3 is CASSQRGRTGELFF. CDR3 in DNA: TGCGCCAGCAGCCAACGGGGGCGCACCGGGGAGCTGTTTTTT.

This clonotype was observed many times. This chain links TRBV12-3 or TRBV12-4 with TRBJ2-1; maybe TRBD2 (6 bases). The CDR3 is 15 amino acids. V dropped 6 bases and J dropped 0 bases, with 12 bases sitting between them. CDR3 coding DNA: TGTGCCAGCAGGGCTAGCGCCAGCTCCTACAATGAGCAGTTCTTC. This sequence encodes CASRASASSYNEQFF.

This chain connects TRBV19 to TRBJ1-2; no firm D call. Trimming shortened V by 2 bases and J by 1 base, and 8 bases separated the two germline ends. The CDR3 covers 14 residues. Germline V gene data show CDR1 as LNHDA and CDR2 as SQIVND (reference sequence). The CDR3 region is CASSIRVDNYGYTF. In DNA form, the CDR3 reads TGTGCCAGTAGTATACGGGTCGATAACTATGGCTACACCTTC.

This clonotype occurred many times. The chain links TRBV7-9 to TRBJ2-5; D tentatively fits TRBD1 or TRBD2 (6 bases each). Trimming pared 7 bases from V and 4 bases from J, leaving 10 bases between. CDR1 and CDR2 (germline): SEHNR, FQNEAQ (reference sequence). CDR3 length: 12 residues. CDR3 DNA: TGTGCCAGCATGTGGGGGGCAGAGACCCAGTACTTC. It specifies CASMWGAETQYF.

In this sample, this clonotype turned up a few times. CDR3 in DNA: TGTGCCAGCAGCTTCATTCGAGGGGGGGCCCGCTCTGGAAACACCATATATTTT. This encodes CASSFIRGGARSGNTIYF. V and J are TRBV11-2 and TRBJ1-3, with D possibly TRBD1 on 6 matching bases. Looked up from germline, CDR1 is SGHAT and CDR2 is FQNNGV. Trimming removed 3 bases at V and 0 bases at J, with 18 bases between. This CDR3 is built from 18 residues.

The table lists this clonotype with many counts. The chain has TRBV10-3 and TRBJ2-2; 8 nucleotides match TRBD2. Germline-derived CDR1 and CDR2 are ENHRY and SYGVKD. This CDR3 is 17 amino acids long. The trim removed 7 bases at V and 2 bases at J, leaving 12 bases unmatched. CDR3 nucleotide sequence: TGTGCCATCAATAAAGAGCGGGAGAGGCTTAACACCGGGGAGCTGTTTTTT. This translates into CAINKERERLNTGELFF.